The 30 T cell receptor beta chains given below trace back to one sample, sequenced in a study of T cell responses to AZD1222 COVID-19 vaccine (dated by TCRdb to the early 2020s). Libraries were built with the immunoSEQ multiplex PCR assay. The table comes from immuneACCESS by way of TCRdb, which keeps in-frame sequences with V and J called. Part of the clones is missing from these tables; in studies checked, under half for an unresolved V gene and the rest for unknown reasons. The sample table shows some 150,000 clones, and 80% to 90% are seen once. The ten largest clones take up approximately 4.2% of the sample. According to the study, the label for this sample's time point signals: about 28 days (+/-7) after the second vaccine dose. According to the study, the label for this sample's treatment or condition signals: meningococcal conjugate vaccine given as trial control. Specimen: peripheral blood, collected 28 days after the second dose of the MenACWY control vaccine. Receptors were obtained from an adult who received the MenACWY meningococcal vaccine as a control.

The chain carries TRBV5-1 and TRBJ2-1, with 9 nucleotides matching TRBD1. V dropped 0 bases and J dropped 5; count of bases not matched to a gene: 6. The CDR3 covers 16 residues. CDR1 SGHRS and CDR2 YFSETQ come from the germline V gene. CDR3 DNA: TGCGCCAGCAGCTTGGACGGACAGGGGCGGAACAATGAGCAGTTCTTC. Protein product: CASSLDGQGRNNEQFF.

The chain joins TRBV29-1 to TRBJ1-1; D is uncertain. Trimming removed 3 bases at V and 7 bases at J, with 9 bases between. Germline lookup yields CDR1 SQVTM and CDR2 ANQGSEA. The CDR3 is 11 amino acids. The CDR3 loop is CSVDGTGEAFF. In DNA form, the CDR3 reads TGCAGCGTTGATGGTACGGGTGAAGCTTTCTTT.

In its sample, this clone was seen once. V and J are TRBV10-2 and TRBJ2-7, with a possible D match to TRBD2 (5 bases). V was trimmed by 4 bases and J by 4 bases, leaving 11 bases between them. Germline CDR1 is WSHSY and CDR2 is SAAADI. This CDR3 is built from 13 residues. CDR3 DNA sequence: TGCGCCAGCAGTGGAGGGCCGATGTACGAGCAGTACTTC. Amino acid sequence: CASSGGPMYEQYF.

The chain combines TRBV5-1 with TRBJ2-3, with TRBD2 as a possible D gene (8 bases). The V gene's germline CDR1 is SGHRS and CDR2 YFSETQ. This CDR3 has 16 residues. V shed 4 bases and J shed 3 bases, with 18 bases lying between them. The CDR3 loop is CASSDRAAGVTDTQYF. The CDR3 region has the DNA TGCGCCAGCAGCGACAGGGCAGCGGGAGTTACAGATACGCAGTATTTT.

The V gene is TRBV6-5, the J gene TRBJ2-2; 9 nucleotides match TRBD1. CDR1 MNHEY and CDR2 SVGAGI come from the germline V gene. The CDR3 is 15 residues long. J was trimmed by 6 bases and V by 6 bases; bases with no gene match: 8. The CDR3 reads CASRTGQGSPGELFF. For the CDR3, the DNA is TGTGCCAGCAGAACGGGACAGGGTAGTCCCGGGGAGCTGTTTTTT.

V gene TRBV28 combines with J gene TRBJ2-5, with 8 bases fitting TRBD1. Unmatched junction bases numbered 2, after V lost 8 bases and J lost 0 bases. CDR1 is MDHEN and CDR2 is SYDVKM in the germline V gene. CDR3 length: 13 residues. CDR3 nucleotides: TGTGCCAGCGCCAGGGGGCACCAAGAGACCCAGTACTTC. This translates into CASARGHQETQYF.

V usage is TRBV27 and J usage is TRBJ1-5; TRBD1 might be the D (6 bases). The CDR3 is made up of 17 amino acids. Germline-derived CDR1 and CDR2 are MNHEY and SMNVEV (reference sequence). V lost 6 bases to trimming and J lost 0 bases, with 18 bases between them. In nucleotides, the CDR3 is TGTGCCAGCAGCCCTGGGCGAACAGGGTTTAGCAATCAGCCCCAGCATTTT. As protein: CASSPGRTGFSNQPQHF.

The chain joins TRBV4-3 to TRBJ1-5; D is possibly TRBD1 (6 bases). Germline lookup yields CDR1 LGHNA and CDR2 YSLEER. Between the trimmed V and J ends, which lost 1 base and 7 bases, there was a span of 14 bases. This CDR3 has 15 amino acids. This CDR3 reads CASSQGVRGNQPQHF. The CDR3 nucleotides are TGCGCCAGCAGCCAAGGAGTCAGGGGAAACCAGCCCCAGCATTTT.

This chain uses TRBV18 with TRBJ1-1; D remains ambiguous. Trimming pared 3 bases from V and 3 bases from J, leaving 8 bases between. Germline CDR1 is KGHSH and CDR2 is LQKENI. The CDR3 has 13 residues. As DNA, the CDR3 is TGTGCCAGCTCACCGAAGGCAGACACTGAAGCTTTCTTT. Translation: CASSPKADTEAFF. Full variable domain (rest looked up from reference TRBV18 and TRBJ1-1): NAGVMQNPRHLVRRRGQEARLRCSPMKGHSHVYWYRQLPEEGLKFMVYLQKENIIDESGMPKERFSAEFPKEGPSILRIQQVVRGDSAAYFCASSPKADTEAFFGQGTRLTVV.

The chain carries TRBV27 and TRBJ2-1, with D unclear. The V and J ends lost 5 bases and 4 bases respectively, with 9 bases between them. The CDR3 consists of 13 residues. CDR1 is MNHEY and CDR2 is SMNVEV in the germline V gene (reference sequence). CDR3 nucleotides: TGTGCCAGCAGTCCTTCCTTATACAATGAGCAGTTCTTC. Its translation: CASSPSLYNEQFF.

This clone was picked up many times. The J gene is TRBJ1-1, the V gene TRBV10-2; TRBD1 matches 8 bases. CDR3 length equals 14 residues. Germline CDR1 and CDR2: WSHSY and SAAADI. V lost 8 bases, J lost 5 bases, and 10 bases stayed unmatched. This CDR3 reads CASHRGARWTEAFF. The CDR3 region has the DNA TGCGCCAGCCACAGGGGGGCGAGGTGGACTGAAGCTTTCTTT.

This clone has only a few counts. This chain connects TRBV19 to TRBJ1-1; D is ambiguous. V lost 7 bases and J lost 3, with 12 bases in between. The CDR3 consists of 13 residues. The germline CDR1 and CDR2 sequences are LNHDA and SQIVND (reference sequence). The DNA for the CDR3 is TGTGCCAGTACCACCCGGAGGGACACTGAAGCTTTCTTT. Translating it yields CASTTRRDTEAFF.

The chain couples TRBV28 to TRBJ2-4, with 7 bases identical to TRBD1. V shed 5 bases and J 7 bases; nucleotides not matched to a gene: 11. This CDR3 region has 15 residues. Germline V gene sequence: CDR1 MDHEN, CDR2 SYDVKM. For the CDR3, the DNA is TGTGCCAGCAGTCTCACAGGGGCGCGAGGGAACATTCAGTACTTC. Residues: CASSLTGARGNIQYF.

The gene calls are TRBV12-5 and TRBJ1-1; weak D call: TRBD1 (6 bases). Looked up from germline, CDR1 is LGHNT and CDR2 is FRNRAP. CDR3 length: 13 residues. Trimming removed 2 bases at V and 6 bases at J, with 10 bases between. The CDR3 sequence is CASGLWGAPEAFF. The CDR3 region has the DNA TGTGCTAGTGGTTTGTGGGGGGCTCCTGAAGCTTTCTTT.

This clone was seen a few times. The J gene is TRBJ1-2, the V gene TRBV2; D is ambiguous. Germline V gives CDR1 SNHLY, CDR2 FYNNEI. Trimming shortened V by 2 bases and J by 5 bases, and 18 bases separated the two germline ends. This CDR3 has 16 residues. The CDR3 DNA is TGTGCCAGCAGTGAACTGTCGGGATCCGGACGGTATGGCTACACCTTC. It encodes CASSELSGSGRYGYTF.

V and J are TRBV5-4 and TRBJ2-1; D possibly uses TRBD1 or TRBD2 (5 bases each). V lost 4 bases, J lost 4 bases, and 27 bases lay in between. Germline assignment: CDR1 SGHNT and CDR2 YYREEE (reference sequence). The CDR3 sequence is 19 residues long. This CDR3 is CASSPGAANDGSEYNEQFF. The CDR3 region has the DNA TGTGCCAGCAGCCCCGGGGCAGCAAACGATGGGTCGGAGTACAATGAGCAGTTCTTC.

This sequence joins TRBV30 and TRBJ2-7; D is perhaps TRBD1 (6 bases). Between the trimmed V and J ends, which lost 3 bases and 5 bases, there was a span of 17 bases. Germline CDR1 reads GTSNPN; CDR2 reads SVGIG (reference sequence). The CDR3 extends over 14 amino acids. CDR3 coding DNA: TGTGCCTGGAGAGTGGCAGGGGCGATGGACGAGCAGTACTTC. It codes for CAWRVAGAMDEQYF.

The rearrangement joins TRBV5-6 to TRBJ1-2; 8 bases are shared with TRBD1. V shed 0 bases and J 6 bases; nucleotides not matched to a gene: 1. This CDR3 contains 13 residues. CDR1 SGHDT and CDR2 YYEEEE come from the germline V gene. CDR3: CASSLDRGDGYTF. The CDR3 DNA sequence: TGTGCCAGCAGCTTGGACAGGGGGGATGGCTACACCTTC.

The rearrangement uses TRBV29-1 and TRBJ1-5; no clear D. The CDR3 sequence is 13 residues long. Trimming left V 4 bases short and J 4 bases short, with 11 bases between. The germline gives CDR1 SQVTM, CDR2 ANQGSEA. The CDR3 sequence: CSVGSQLNQPQHF. CDR3 sequence (DNA): TGCAGCGTTGGGTCCCAGTTAAATCAGCCCCAGCATTTT.

The rearrangement joins TRBV20-1 to TRBJ1-2; 8 bases map to TRBD1. With 3 bases clipped from V and 4 bases from J, the junction kept 7 bases outside the gene matches. Germline CDR1 reads DFQATT; CDR2 reads SNEGSKA (reference sequence). The CDR3 sequence is 14 residues long. The CDR3 DNA follows: TGCAGTGCTAGTTTGTTCGACAGGGGCTATGGCTACACCTTC. Translation: CSASLFDRGYGYTF.

The chain links TRBV28 to TRBJ1-1; 7 bases fit TRBD1. The V gene's germline CDR1 is MDHEN and CDR2 SYDVKM. The CDR3 totals 15 residues. The V and J ends lost 4 bases and 7 bases, in that order; junction bases with no gene match: 12. CDR3 in amino acids: CASSWGSTGKGEAFF. The CDR3 DNA follows: TGTGCCAGCAGTTGGGGCTCGACAGGGAAGGGTGAAGCTTTCTTT.

This clone occurred once. The CDR3 DNA follows: TGTGCCAGCAGCGTAGCAGGCAACTACGAGCAGTACTTC. Amino acids: CASSVAGNYEQYF. The V gene is TRBV9, the J gene TRBJ2-7; D remains ambiguous. The V end lost 0 bases, the J end lost 3 bases, and 7 bases lay between the germline ends. The CDR3 has 13 amino acids. From germline, CDR1 is SGDLS and CDR2 YYNGEE.

The chain carries TRBV28 and TRBJ2-5; D is ambiguous. Germline CDR1 MDHEN, CDR2 SYDVKM. V was pared by 4 bases and J by 0 bases, with 9 bases between. The CDR3 extends over 14 amino acids. DNA of the CDR3: TGTGCCAGCAGTTCTAACCCCTACCAAGAGACCCAGTACTTC. This gives the protein CASSSNPYQETQYF.

The CDR3 reads CASEGVAGGYQPQHF. CDR3 nucleotide sequence: TGTGCCAGTGAGGGGGTGGCAGGGGGGTATCAGCCCCAGCATTTT. V is TRBV6-5 and J is TRBJ1-5, with TRBD1 identical over 7 bases. CDR1 and CDR2 (germline): MNHEY, SVGAGI. The CDR3 loop spans 15 amino acids. With V trimmed by 9 bases and J by 5 bases, 13 bases remained unmatched.

The rearrangement links TRBV15 to TRBJ2-3, with 11 bases aligning to TRBD2. V trimming: 1 base; J trimming: 7 bases; junction bases outside the gene matches: 10. Germline assignment: CDR1 LNHNV and CDR2 YYDKDF (reference sequence). CDR3 size: 17 residues. The CDR3 here is CATSRGALAGVVHTQYF. CDR3 nucleotide sequence: TGTGCCACCAGCAGAGGCGCACTAGCGGGAGTAGTTCATACGCAGTATTTT.

This chain connects TRBV10-1 to TRBJ2-1; D may be TRBD2 (5 bases). Trimming cost V 5 bases and J 2 bases, with 7 bases left between them. CDR3 size: 13 residues. Germline V lookup: CDR1 WNHNN, CDR2 SYGVQD (reference sequence). The CDR3 reads CASSTGAYNEQFF. The CDR3 DNA reads as TGCGCCAGCAGTACCGGGGCCTACAATGAGCAGTTCTTC.

The chain is built from TRBV15 and TRBJ1-2; TRBD1 matches 9 bases. This CDR3 comprises 15 residues. The germline V gene has CDR1 LNHNV and CDR2 YYDKDF (reference sequence). The V gene end was trimmed by 3 bases and the J gene end by 4 bases; junction bases not matched to a gene: 6. This CDR3 is CATSRGQGLFYGYTF. The CDR3 coding sequence is TGTGCCACCAGCAGGGGACAGGGCCTCTTCTATGGCTACACCTTC.

The J gene is TRBJ2-7, the V gene TRBV9; D might be TRBD1 or TRBD2, each matching 5 bases. The CDR3 extends over 15 amino acids. The V and J ends lost 0 bases and 2 bases respectively, with 12 bases between them. CDR1 and CDR2 (germline): SGDLS, YYNGEE. The CDR3 reads CASSVAERGPYEQYF. DNA of the CDR3: TGTGCCAGCAGCGTAGCTGAAAGGGGACCCTACGAGCAGTACTTC. Looking up the rest from reference TRBV9 and TRBJ2-7 gives the full variable domain: DSGVTQTPKHLITATGQRVTLRCSPRSGDLSVYWYQQSLDQGLQFLIQYYNGEERAKGNILERFSAQQFPDLHSELNLSSLELGDSALYFCASSVAERGPYEQYFGPGTRLTVT.

The rearrangement joins TRBV5-1 to TRBJ2-1; 11 positions match TRBD2. The CDR3 consists of 15 residues. Trimming cost V 8 bases and J 2 bases; bases outside gene matches: 6. Germline CDR1 and CDR2: SGHRS and YFSETQ. This chain's CDR3 is CASTSGSGTYNEQFF. The CDR3 DNA reads TGCGCCAGTACTAGCGGGAGTGGCACCTACAATGAGCAGTTCTTC. Looking up the rest from reference TRBV5-1 and TRBJ2-1 gives the full variable domain: KAGVTQTPRYLIKTRGQQVTLSCSPISGHRSVSWYQQTPGQGLQFLFEYFSETQRNKGNFPGRFSGRQFSNSRSEMNVSTLELGDSALYLCASTSGSGTYNEQFFGPGTRLTVL.

The chain is built from TRBV18 and TRBJ2-7; TRBD2 matches 11 bases. The CDR3 extends over 16 amino acids. The V gene end was trimmed by 3 bases and the J gene end by 5 bases; junction bases not matched to a gene: 9. Germline-derived CDR1 and CDR2 are KGHSH and LQKENI. CDR3 in DNA: TGTGCCAGCTCACCTAGGGTCATAGCGGGAGGGGACGAGCAGTACTTC. It is translated as CASSPRVIAGGDEQYF.